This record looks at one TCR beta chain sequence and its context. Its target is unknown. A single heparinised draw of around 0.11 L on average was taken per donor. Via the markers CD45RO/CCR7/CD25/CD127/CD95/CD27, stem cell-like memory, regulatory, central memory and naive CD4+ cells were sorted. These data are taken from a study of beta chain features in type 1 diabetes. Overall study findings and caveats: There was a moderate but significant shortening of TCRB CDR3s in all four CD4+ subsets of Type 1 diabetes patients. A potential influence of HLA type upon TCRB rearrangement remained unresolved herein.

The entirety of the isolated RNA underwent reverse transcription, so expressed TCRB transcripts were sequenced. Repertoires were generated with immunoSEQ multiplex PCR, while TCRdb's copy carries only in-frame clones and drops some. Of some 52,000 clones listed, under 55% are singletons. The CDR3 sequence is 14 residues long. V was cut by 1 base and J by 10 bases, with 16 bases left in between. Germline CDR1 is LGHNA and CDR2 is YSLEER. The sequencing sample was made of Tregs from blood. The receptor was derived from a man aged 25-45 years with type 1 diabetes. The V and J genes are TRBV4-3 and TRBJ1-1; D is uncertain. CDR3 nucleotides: TGCGCCAGCAGCCAAGGGCTCACGGGGAGTACAGCTTTCTTT. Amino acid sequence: CASSQGLTGSTAFF.